One sample yielded the 26 T cell receptor beta chains listed below, sequenced in a study of blood T cell repertoires in COVID-19. Sequencing used immunoSEQ multiplex PCR; TCRdb keeps in-frame clones, though not all of them. Here the sample spans approximately 100,000 clones, 65% to 90% being singletons. The sample comprised PBMCs or T cells enriched from blood (not recorded which). These TCRs come from a woman aged 45-65 years who had recovered from COVID-19.

This rearrangement joins TRBV2 to TRBJ2-5; TRBD2 is a possible D gene (5 bases). CDR1 and CDR2 from the germline V gene are SNHLY and FYNNEI. The V gene lost 1 base and the J gene lost 5 bases, with 11 bases spanning the gap. This CDR3 is 14 amino acids long. The CDR3 nucleotides read TGTGCCAGCAGTGAAGTTGGGCAGCGGGAGACCCAGTACTTC. This encodes CASSEVGQRETQYF.

The chain couples TRBV3-1 (or the pseudogene TRBV3-2) to TRBJ1-2; D not resolved. CDR1 and CDR2 (germline): LGHDT, YNNKEL (reference sequence). The CDR3 runs 16 residues. V dropped 4 bases and J dropped 7 bases, with 22 bases sitting between them. The CDR3 sequence: CASSPYPSSAVGGYTF. The CDR3 DNA reads TGTGCCAGCAGCCCCTATCCCTCTTCCGCGGTGGGTGGCTACACCTTC.

The chain employs TRBV4-1 and TRBJ1-2, with D possibly matching TRBD1 (5 bases). V was clipped by 1 base and J by 3 bases, with 9 bases between them. Per germline, CDR1 MGHRA and CDR2 YSYEKL. The length of the CDR3 is 14 residues. CDR3 in amino acids: CASSQVAGHYGYTF. The CDR3 nucleotides read TGCGCCAGCAGCCAAGTTGCGGGGCACTATGGCTACACCTTC.

The chain couples TRBV28 to TRBJ1-1; 7 nucleotides align to TRBD1. The CDR3 is 15 amino acids. The V segment lost 5 bases and the J segment 4 bases; nucleotides outside the gene matches: 10. Germline CDR1 MDHEN, CDR2 SYDVKM. DNA of the CDR3: TGTGCCAGCAGTCTTACCCGACAGGGTGGCACTGAAGCTTTCTTT. This codes for CASSLTRQGGTEAFF.

This chain connects TRBV6-6 to TRBJ1-1; D not resolved. The CDR3 contains 16 residues. Trimming left V 0 bases short and J 0 bases short, with 11 bases between. Germline-derived CDR1 and CDR2 are MNHNY and SVGAGI (reference sequence). CDR3 nucleotides: TGTGCCAGCAGTTACTCAGCGAGCATAGTGAACACTGAAGCTTTCTTT. This encodes CASSYSASIVNTEAFF.

The CDR3 reads CASCSGGASSYNEQFF. For the CDR3, the DNA is TGTGCCAGCTGTAGCGGGGGGGCCAGCTCCTACAATGAGCAGTTCTTC. This rearrangement joins TRBV18 to TRBJ2-1; 11 bases agree with TRBD2. CDR1 and CDR2 from the germline V gene are KGHSH and LQKENI. The CDR3 has 16 residues. V gave up 7 bases and J gave up 0 bases; unmatched junction bases: 5.

CDR3 sequence reads: CASSPSDRGLYEQYF. The CDR3, as DNA: TGTGCCAGCAGCCCATCCGACAGGGGGCTTTACGAGCAGTACTTC. V gene TRBV6-6 combines with J gene TRBJ2-7; TRBD1 agrees at 10 bases. Looked up from germline, CDR1 is MNHNY and CDR2 is SVGAGI (reference sequence). The CDR3 has 15 residues. The trim removed 6 bases at V and 4 bases at J, leaving 9 bases unmatched.

The chain uses TRBV6-5 and TRBJ2-3; 10 bases align to TRBD1. Trimming removed 8 bases from V and 2 bases from J; junction bases left unmatched: 1. Germline CDR1 is MNHEY and CDR2 is SVGAGI. This CDR3 has 13 amino acids. The CDR3 DNA reads as TGTGCCAGCGGGACAGGGGCCACAGATACGCAGTATTTT. As protein: CASGTGATDTQYF.

This clone appeared once. The rearrangement uses TRBV18 and TRBJ1-6; no firm D call. Germline V gives CDR1 KGHSH, CDR2 LQKENI. V shed 0 bases and J shed 2 bases, with 8 bases lying between them. The CDR3 contains 16 residues. This chain's CDR3 is CASSPPGDTYNSPLHF. In nucleotides, the CDR3 is TGTGCCAGCTCACCACCGGGAGACACCTATAATTCACCCCTCCACTTT.

J is TRBJ1-1 and V is TRBV28, with 8 nucleotides matching TRBD1. This CDR3 is 14 amino acids long. Germline CDR1 and CDR2: MDHEN and SYDVKM. V lost 2 bases and J lost 4; bases outside the gene matches: 3. The CDR3 coding sequence is TGTGCCAGCAGTTTAGGGGACAGGTCCACTGAAGCTTTCTTT. Translating gives CASSLGDRSTEAFF.

V usage is TRBV7-3 and J usage is TRBJ2-1; the D gene is possibly TRBD2 (6 bases). The germline gives CDR1 SGHTA, CDR2 FQGTGA. Trimming cost V 5 bases and J 9 bases, with 8 bases left between them. The CDR3 runs 11 residues. CDR3 DNA sequence: TGTGCCAGCAGCACCGGGGGTGAGCAGTTCTTC. The encoded protein is CASSTGGEQFF.

The chain employs TRBV3-1 (or the pseudogene TRBV3-2) and TRBJ2-7; D is unclear. This CDR3 region has 14 residues. Germline assignment: CDR1 LGHDT and CDR2 YNNKEL (reference sequence). Trimming left V 1 base short and J 3 bases short, with 10 bases between. The CDR3 reads CASSQVVLGYEQYF. The CDR3 DNA reads as TGTGCCAGCAGCCAAGTAGTCCTTGGCTACGAGCAGTACTTC.

In this sample, this clone turned up once. V usage is TRBV5-1 and J usage is TRBJ1-5, with 7 bases aligning to TRBD1. The CDR3 is 14 residues long. Per germline, CDR1 SGHRS and CDR2 YFSETQ. V lost 5 bases to trimming and J lost 5 bases; unmatched junction nucleotides: 7. The CDR3 DNA reads as TGCGCCAGCAGACCCGGGACAGACTATCAGCCCCAGCATTTT. Protein product: CASRPGTDYQPQHF.

In its sample, this clone was seen once. The rearrangement joins TRBV5-1 to TRBJ2-3, with 9 bases lining up with TRBD2. The ends lost 0 bases at V and 2 bases at J; junction bases unmatched: 7. CDR1 SGHRS and CDR2 YFSETQ come from the germline V gene. This CDR3 comprises 17 residues. The CDR3 DNA follows: TGCGCCAGCAGCTTGGCGGGACTAGCCCTCCCCACAGATACGCAGTATTTT. It encodes CASSLAGLALPTDTQYF.

The chain recombines TRBV2 with TRBJ2-1; 9 bases line up with TRBD1. The CDR3 spans 12 residues. Germline trimming cut 7 bases from V and 10 bases from J; bases unmatched to any gene: 5. Germline lookup yields CDR1 SNHLY and CDR2 FYNNEI. The CDR3 DNA reads as TGTGCCAGCATACAGGGGGCCGGGGAGCAGTTCTTC. Its protein product is CASIQGAGEQFF.

The chain couples TRBV29-1 to TRBJ1-2; 8 bases are shared with TRBD1. The germline V gene has CDR1 SQVTM and CDR2 ANQGSEA. With 7 bases clipped from V and 2 bases from J, the junction kept 6 bases outside the gene matches. This CDR3 has 13 residues. CDR3 sequence reads: CSAGTGQNYGYTF. The CDR3 bases are TGCAGCGCCGGGACAGGACAGAACTATGGCTACACCTTC.

The rearrangement uses TRBV28 and TRBJ1-1; D remains unclear. V shed 3 bases and J shed 4 bases, with 9 bases lying between them. CDR1 MDHEN and CDR2 SYDVKM come from the germline V gene. This CDR3 spans 13 amino acids. The CDR3 nucleotides read TGTGCCAGCAGTTTTAGCCTGGCCACTGAAGCTTTCTTT. The encoded protein is CASSFSLATEAFF.

Details on this clone: The junction differs from germline at one of its ends, possibly a read error. The chain joins TRBV19 to TRBJ2-7; TRBD1 matches 9 bases. There are 12 residues in the CDR3. Germline loops: CDR1 LNHDA, CDR2 SQIVND (reference sequence). Written as DNA, the CDR3 is TGTGCCAGTAGTCTACCTGGGACAGGGTTAAACTTC. This gives the protein CASSLPGTGLNF.

CDR3 residues: CASSTRTGGDESPLHF. DNA for the CDR3: TGTGCCAGCAGTACCCGGACAGGGGGCGATGAGTCACCCCTCCACTTT. The chain has TRBV28 and TRBJ1-6; 11 bases map to TRBD1. The CDR3 consists of 16 residues. CDR1 is MDHEN, CDR2 SYDVKM, per germline. J lost 10 bases, V lost 5 bases, and 10 bases had no gene match. The variable domain in full, completed from reference TRBV28 and TRBJ1-6, reads DVKVTQSSRYLVKRTGEKVFLECVQDMDHENMFWYRQDPGLGLRLIYFSYDVKMKEKGDIPEGYSVSREKKERFSLILESASTNQTSMYLCASSTRTGGDESPLHFGNGTRLTVT.

V is TRBV3-1 (or the pseudogene TRBV3-2) and J is TRBJ1-1; D gene ambiguous. Germline CDR1 is LGHDT and CDR2 is YNNKEL (reference sequence). This CDR3 contains 17 residues. Between the trimmed V and J ends, which lost 1 base and 1 base, there was a span of 16 bases. The CDR3 sequence: CASSQGLGGQTNTEAFF. The CDR3 nucleotides read TGTGCCAGCAGCCAAGGCCTTGGAGGGCAGACGAACACTGAAGCTTTCTTT.

J is TRBJ1-4 and V is TRBV3-1 (or the pseudogene TRBV3-2), with a tentative D call TRBD1 (5 bases). V gave up 2 bases and J gave up 8 bases, with 12 bases separating them. This CDR3 is built from 14 residues. Germline V gene data show CDR1 as LGHDT and CDR2 as YNNKEL (reference sequence). CDR3 nucleotides: TGTGCCAGCAGCCAATCCAGGGTTGGGGAAAAACTGTTTTTT. It codes for CASSQSRVGEKLFF.

The chain joins TRBV9 to TRBJ2-2; perhaps TRBD2 as D (7 bases). The CDR3 extends over 15 amino acids. V lost 4 bases, J lost 4 bases, and 14 bases lay in between. Germline loops: CDR1 SGDLS, CDR2 YYNGEE. CDR3 amino acids: CASSLGGVGTGELFF. CDR3 DNA sequence: TGTGCCAGCAGCCTAGGGGGGGTTGGCACCGGGGAGCTGTTTTTT.

The chain joins TRBV9 to TRBJ2-5, with 7 bases fitting TRBD2. The germline V gene encodes CDR1 SGDLS and CDR2 YYNGEE. Losses at the gene ends were 3 bases for V and 5 bases for J; bases not matched to a gene: 10. The CDR3 runs to 15 residues. The CDR3 region is CASSERGRGSETQYF. The DNA for the CDR3 is TGTGCCAGCAGCGAGAGAGGGAGGGGTTCTGAGACCCAGTACTTC.

The table lists this clone with a few counts. The rearrangement joins TRBV9 to TRBJ1-4; 7 nucleotides line up with TRBD1. Losses at the gene ends were 4 bases for V and 9 bases for J; bases not matched to a gene: 3. From germline, CDR1 is SGDLS and CDR2 YYNGEE. CDR3 length: 12 residues. Here the CDR3 reads CASSPGGQKLFF. The CDR3 DNA follows: TGTGCCAGCAGCCCAGGGGGACAAAAACTGTTTTTT.

As for this clone: At the DNA level, this CDR3 is encoded by other sequences in the same sample as well. The chain combines TRBV6-1 with TRBJ1-3, with D unclear. V lost 1 base to trimming and J lost 0 bases, with 7 bases between them. The CDR3 totals 15 residues. CDR1 and CDR2 (germline): MNHNS, SASEGT. In nucleotides, the CDR3 is TGTGCCAGCAGTGAAGGCCTATACTCTGGAAACACCATATATTTT. Encoded protein: CASSEGLYSGNTIYF.

The chain employs TRBV29-1 and TRBJ1-2; maybe TRBD1 (5 bases). The CDR3 sequence is 14 residues long. Germline loops: CDR1 SQVTM, CDR2 ANQGSEA. The V and J ends lost 4 bases and 4 bases respectively, with 16 bases between them. CDR3 sequence (DNA): TGCAGCGTTGTTCCCAGGGAGGGAGGCTATGGCTACACCTTC. Translation: CSVVPREGGYGYTF.